This T cell receptor beta chain was obtained from a study of tumor-infiltrating lymphocytes in localized non-small cell lung cancer. For the study at large: Some samples were collected after neoadjuvant chemotherapy; smokers, never-smokers and several histologies were included. Tumor tissue and non-adjacent uninvolved lung came from each patient.

Germline V lookup: CDR1 SGHVS, CDR2 FNYEAQ. The CDR3 consists of 12 residues. V was pared by 5 bases and J by 3 bases, with 8 bases between. This clone was observed a few times. Its antigen is still unknown. Only in-frame clones appear in the TCRdb table, and some are missing; sequencing was by immunoSEQ multiplex PCR. The repertoire holds about 1,600 clones, with approximately 37% as singletons. Study-wide findings and caveats: TCR sequencing covered a subset of patients with enough tissue.

This receptor was obtained from a human donor with non-small cell lung cancer. The chain employs TRBV7-6 and TRBJ2-7; TRBD1 or TRBD2 may be the D gene (5 bases each). The sample consisted of uninvolved lung tissue not adjacent to the tumor. The CDR3 spells CASSPGGYEQYF. For the CDR3, the DNA is TGTGCCAGCAGCCCTGGGGGCTACGAGCAGTACTTC.